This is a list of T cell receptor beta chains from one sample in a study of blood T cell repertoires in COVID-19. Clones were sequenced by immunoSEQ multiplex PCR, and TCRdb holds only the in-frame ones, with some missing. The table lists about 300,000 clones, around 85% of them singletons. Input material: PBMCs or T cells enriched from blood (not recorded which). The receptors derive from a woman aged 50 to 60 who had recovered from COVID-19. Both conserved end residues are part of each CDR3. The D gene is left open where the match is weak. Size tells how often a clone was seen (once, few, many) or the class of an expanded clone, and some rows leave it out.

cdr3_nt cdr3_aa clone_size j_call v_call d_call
TGTGCCAGCAGCTCCGACAGGGGTCCCTACAATGAGCAGTTCTTC CASSSDRGPYNEQFF . TRBJ2-1 TRBV7-6 TRBD1
TGTGCCAGCTCACCAGGCCACGGGACAAACTATGGCTACACCTTC CASSPGHGTNYGYTF once TRBJ1-2 TRBV18 .
TGTGCCAGCAGCCATGGACTAGCGGGGAATGAGCAGTTCTTC CASSHGLAGNEQFF . TRBJ2-1 TRBV11-2 TRBD2
TGTGCCAGCAGTTTAGTTCAGGGGAGACAGCCCCAGCATTTT CASSLVQGRQPQHF . TRBJ1-5 TRBV28 .
TGTGCCAGCAGCTTAGGGCACGGGAGAATTCTCGATGAGCAGTTCTTC CASSLGHGRILDEQFF once TRBJ2-1 TRBV7-9 .
TGTGCCAGCAGCGTTTCAGGGTCAGTTGCTGAAAAACTGTTTTTT CASSVSGSVAEKLFF once TRBJ1-4 TRBV5-8 .
TGTGCCAGCAGTGAATATGGGGCTTCGAAGACCCAGTACTTC CASSEYGASKTQYF . TRBJ2-5 TRBV25-1 .
TGTGCCAGCACTCTAATCACAGGGGGGAACACTGAAGCTTTCTTT CASTLITGGNTEAFF . TRBJ1-1 TRBV27 TRBD1
TGTGCCAGCAGCTTATCACCCGGGATTGATGCTGGAAACACCATATATTTT CASSLSPGIDAGNTIYF . TRBJ1-3 TRBV7-2 .
TGTGCCAGCAGCCCGATACGGGGCAGGGGTTCACCCCTCCACTTT CASSPIRGRGSPLHF . TRBJ1-6 TRBV7-2 .
TGTGCCAGCAGTTTAGGGACAGGGGAAGCTTTCTTT CASSLGTGEAFF . TRBJ1-1 TRBV12-3/TRBV12-4 TRBD1
TGCGCCAGCAGCCAGGGACAGAATCAGCCCCAGCATTTT CASSQGQNQPQHF . TRBJ1-5 TRBV4-1 TRBD1
TGTGCCAGTACCGGGGCGAGGACAGGGAATGAAAAACTGTTTTTT CASTGARTGNEKLFF . TRBJ1-4 TRBV19 TRBD1
TGTGCCAGCAGTCCCGACAGGCGGCAGCCCCAGCATTTT CASSPDRRQPQHF . TRBJ1-5 TRBV12-3/TRBV12-4 .
TGTGCCAGCTCACCTAGCGGGGGGGCGTACGAGCAGTACTTC CASSPSGGAYEQYF . TRBJ2-7 TRBV18 TRBD2
TGTGCCTGGGGCCGGGACAGGGGGCTCAATGAGCAGTTCTTC CAWGRDRGLNEQFF . TRBJ2-1 TRBV30 TRBD1
TGTGCCAGCAGCTTAGGACTAGACACAGATACGCAGTATTTT CASSLGLDTDTQYF . TRBJ2-3 TRBV7-9 .
TGTGCCAGCAGTATCCACAGGAACATAAACACTGAAGCTTTCTTT CASSIHRNINTEAFF once TRBJ1-1 TRBV6-5 .
TGCAGCGTTGACCTGACAGGGGGAACTGAAGCTTTCTTT CSVDLTGGTEAFF . TRBJ1-1 TRBV29-1 TRBD1
TGTGCCAGCAGCTTAAACAGGGGTGATGAGCAGTTCTTC CASSLNRGDEQFF . TRBJ2-1 TRBV7-3 TRBD1
TGCGCCAGCAGCGAGGCCGGGATCTCGACAAACGAGCAGTACTTC CASSEAGISTNEQYF . TRBJ2-7 TRBV5-1 .
TGCGCCAGCAGCCAAGTTGTCGTGGCAGGGAAATCACCCCTCCACTTT CASSQVVVAGKSPLHF few TRBJ1-6 TRBV4-1 .
TGTGCCAGCAGCTCGCTCGTTGGGCAGCAAGAGACCCAGTACTTC CASSSLVGQQETQYF . TRBJ2-5 TRBV7-9 .
TGTGCCAGCAGTGAAGCGTTAGGCGGATATGGCTACACCTTC CASSEALGGYGYTF . TRBJ1-2 TRBV2 .
TGTGCCAGCAGTCCCGGGACACCGACCTACGAGCAGTACTTC CASSPGTPTYEQYF . TRBJ2-7 TRBV6-2/TRBV6-3 .
TGCGCCAGCAGCCCCGGATCAACTACGGAGCCCCAGCATTTT CASSPGSTTEPQHF . TRBJ1-5 TRBV5-1 .
TGCGCCAGCAGCTTGGGTGGGGCCATCCGCACAGATACGCAGTATTTT CASSLGGAIRTDTQYF . TRBJ2-3 TRBV5-1 .
TGTGCCAGCAGTTACTTGGCAGGGAGGAGTGGCTACACCTTC CASSYLAGRSGYTF . TRBJ1-2 TRBV6-5 .
TGTGCCAGCAGTTTATCGGGACAGAACATTCAGTACTTC CASSLSGQNIQYF . TRBJ2-4 TRBV28 TRBD1
TGTGCCAGCAGTCGGGACTCGTATGGAAACACCATATATTTT CASSRDSYGNTIYF . TRBJ1-3 TRBV27 .
TGTGCCAGCAGCTCGACAGGGATCTCCTACGAGCAGTACTTC CASSSTGISYEQYF few TRBJ2-7 TRBV11-2 TRBD1
TGCGCCAGCAGCCTCCTTCCCGGGACTAGCTACGAGCAGTACTTC CASSLLPGTSYEQYF . TRBJ2-7 TRBV10-2 TRBD2
TGCGCCAGCAGTGACTTAGCGGGAGAGATCACAGATACGCAGTATTTT CASSDLAGEITDTQYF once TRBJ2-3 TRBV10-1 TRBD2
TGTGCCTGGACCAACCCCCAGGGGATGACCTACGAGCAGTACTTC CAWTNPQGMTYEQYF . TRBJ2-7 TRBV30 .
TGTGCCAGCAGCTTGGAAGCGGGGGGCGGGTCCAGAGAGACCCAGTACTTC CASSLEAGGGSRETQYF . TRBJ2-5 TRBV5-4 TRBD2
TGTGCCAGCAGACAGGTGATGGGATCACCCCTCCACTTT CASRQVMGSPLHF many TRBJ1-6 TRBV3-1/TRBV3-2 .
TGTGCCAGCAGTGGGGACAGCCAAGAGACCCAGTACTTC CASSGDSQETQYF . TRBJ2-5 TRBV25-1 TRBD1
TGTGCCAGCAGTCTAAAGACACAAAGCTCTGGGGCCAACGTCCTGACTTTC CASSLKTQSSGANVLTF . TRBJ2-6 TRBV6-6 .
TGTGCCAGCAGCCTTACCCTAGCGGGGGGCCTCCCACAGCAGTTCTTC CASSLTLAGGLPQQFF . TRBJ2-1 TRBV9 TRBD2
TGTGCCAGCAGAGAGCCGGGACAGGAGTCACCCCTCCACTTT CASREPGQESPLHF . TRBJ1-6 TRBV2 TRBD1
TGTGCTAGTGGGACCGGGACAGTTAGCCGAAATCAGCCCCAGCATTTT CASGTGTVSRNQPQHF few TRBJ1-5 TRBV12-5 TRBD1
TGTGCCTTGGAGAAGGGGCTGGATACTGAAGCTTTCTTT CALEKGLDTEAFF . TRBJ1-1 TRBV30 .
TGTGCCAGCAGCTTAAATGTCAGAAAAGAGACCCAGTACTTC CASSLNVRKETQYF . TRBJ2-5 TRBV7-8 .
TGTGCCGGAAGGAGCGGGGGGCCCTACAATGAGCAGTTCTTC CAGRSGGPYNEQFF few TRBJ2-1 TRBV28 TRBD2
TGTGCCAGCAGCTTGGGGCAGGGTGGGCAGCCCCAGCATTTT CASSLGQGGQPQHF few TRBJ1-5 TRBV5-5 .
TGTGCCAGCAGGGACCTAGCAGCCCAAGAGACCCAGTACTTC CASRDLAAQETQYF . TRBJ2-5 TRBV7-9 .
TGTGCCAGTAGTATTACGGGGGTCCAAGAGACCCAGTACTTC CASSITGVQETQYF . TRBJ2-5 TRBV19 .
TGTGCCAGCAGCTTGAATCTCGGCTACACCTTC CASSLNLGYTF . TRBJ1-2 TRBV5-6 .
TGTGCCAGCAGCTTGGCAGGGCGGGAGCACGAGCAGTACTTC CASSLAGREHEQYF . TRBJ2-7 TRBV11-3 TRBD2
TGTGCCAGCAGCTTAGCGACCGGGACTTCGAACACTGAAGCTTTCTTT CASSLATGTSNTEAFF . TRBJ1-1 TRBV11-1 .
TGTGCCTGGGAAAGCGAATGGAGGGGCTACGAGCAGTACTTC CAWESEWRGYEQYF . TRBJ2-7 TRBV30 .
TGCGCCAGCAGGGCGGACAGGCAAGAGCAGTACTTC CASRADRQEQYF once TRBJ2-7 TRBV10-2 TRBD1
TGTGCCAGCGGCTTAGCGGGGGGATACCAAGAGACCCAGTACTTC CASGLAGGYQETQYF . TRBJ2-5 TRBV27 TRBD2
TGTGCCAGTAGTATATCGGGACAGGGGTGGACCGGGGAGCTGTTTTTT CASSISGQGWTGELFF . TRBJ2-2 TRBV19 TRBD1